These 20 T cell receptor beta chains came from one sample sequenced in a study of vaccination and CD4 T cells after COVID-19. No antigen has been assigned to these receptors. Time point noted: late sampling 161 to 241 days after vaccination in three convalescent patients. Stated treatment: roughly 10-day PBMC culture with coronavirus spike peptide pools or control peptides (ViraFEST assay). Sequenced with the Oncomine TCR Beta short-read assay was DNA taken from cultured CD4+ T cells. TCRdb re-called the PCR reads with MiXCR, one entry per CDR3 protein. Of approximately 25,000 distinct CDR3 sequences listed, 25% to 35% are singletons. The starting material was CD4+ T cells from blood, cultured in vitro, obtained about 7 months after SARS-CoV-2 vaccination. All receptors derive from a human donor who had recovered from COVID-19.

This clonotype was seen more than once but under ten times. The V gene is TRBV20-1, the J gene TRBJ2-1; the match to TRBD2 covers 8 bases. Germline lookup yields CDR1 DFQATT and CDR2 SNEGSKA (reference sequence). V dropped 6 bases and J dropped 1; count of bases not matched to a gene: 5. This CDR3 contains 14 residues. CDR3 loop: CSARSGSSYNEQFF. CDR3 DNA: TGCAGTGCCAGGAGCGGGAGTTCCTACAATGAGCAGTTCTTC.

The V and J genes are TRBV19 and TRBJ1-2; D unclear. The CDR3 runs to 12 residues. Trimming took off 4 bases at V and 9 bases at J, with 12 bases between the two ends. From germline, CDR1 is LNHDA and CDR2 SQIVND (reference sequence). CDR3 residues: CASSSSLSSYTF. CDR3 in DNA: TGTGCCAGTAGTAGCAGTCTTTCTAGCTACACCTTC.

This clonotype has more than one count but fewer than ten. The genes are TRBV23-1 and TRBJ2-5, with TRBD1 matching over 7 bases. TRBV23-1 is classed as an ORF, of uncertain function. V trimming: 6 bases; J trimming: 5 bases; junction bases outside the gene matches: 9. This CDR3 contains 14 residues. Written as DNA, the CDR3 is TGCGCCAGCAGGACGACAGGGTCCCAGGAGACCCAGTACTTC. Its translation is CASRTTGSQETQYF.

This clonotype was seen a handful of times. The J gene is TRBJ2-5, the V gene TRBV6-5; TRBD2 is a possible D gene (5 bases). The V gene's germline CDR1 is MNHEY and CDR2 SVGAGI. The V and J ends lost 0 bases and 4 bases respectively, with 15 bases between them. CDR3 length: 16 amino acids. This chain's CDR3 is CASSYSASRAPETQYF. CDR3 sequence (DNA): TGTGCCAGCAGTTACTCCGCTAGCCGGGCCCCAGAGACCCAGTACTTC.

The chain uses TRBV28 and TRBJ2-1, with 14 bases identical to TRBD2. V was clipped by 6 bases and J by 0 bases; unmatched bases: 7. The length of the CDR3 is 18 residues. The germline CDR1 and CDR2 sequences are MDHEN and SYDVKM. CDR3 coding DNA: TGTGCCAGCAGCTCGACTAGCGGGAGGGGGGTCTCCTACAATGAGCAGTTCTTC. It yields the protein CASSSTSGRGVSYNEQFF.

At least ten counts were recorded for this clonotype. The DNA for the CDR3 is TGTGCCAGTAGCCGGGACGACAACTATGGCTACACCTTC. This codes for CASSRDDNYGYTF. The chain joins TRBV19 to TRBJ1-2, with D possibly matching TRBD1 (5 bases). The CDR3 totals 13 residues. Germline CDR1 reads LNHDA; CDR2 reads SQIVND (reference sequence). Trimming took off 6 bases at V and 2 bases at J, with 10 bases between the two ends.

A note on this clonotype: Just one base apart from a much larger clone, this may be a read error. CDR3 nucleotides: TGTACCACCAGCAGGACCACTAGCGGGAGGGCCAACAATGAGCAGTTCTTC. This sequence encodes CTTSRTTSGRANNEQFF. The chain has TRBV15 and TRBJ2-1; 13 nucleotides match TRBD2. CDR1 is LNHNV, CDR2 YYDKDF, per germline (reference sequence). The CDR3 runs to 17 residues.

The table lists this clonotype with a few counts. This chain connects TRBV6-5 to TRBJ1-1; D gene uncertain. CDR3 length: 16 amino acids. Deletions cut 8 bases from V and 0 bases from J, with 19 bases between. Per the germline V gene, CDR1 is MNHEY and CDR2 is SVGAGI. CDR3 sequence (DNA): TGTGCCAGCCGTTCAGTCTTACACCGGATGAACACTGAAGCTTTCTTT. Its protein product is CASRSVLHRMNTEAFF.

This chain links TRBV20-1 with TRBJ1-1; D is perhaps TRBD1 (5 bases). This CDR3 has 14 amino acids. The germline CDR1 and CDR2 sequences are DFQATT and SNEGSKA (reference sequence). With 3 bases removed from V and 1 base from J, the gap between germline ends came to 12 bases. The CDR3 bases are TGCAGTGCTAGGGGCGCCACAGGGAACACTGAAGCTTTCTTT. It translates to CSARGATGNTEAFF.

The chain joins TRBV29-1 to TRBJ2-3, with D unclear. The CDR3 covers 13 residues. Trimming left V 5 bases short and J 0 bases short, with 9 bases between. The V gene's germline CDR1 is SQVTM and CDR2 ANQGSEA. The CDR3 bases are TGCAGCGTTAGCCGGAGCAGCACAGATACGCAGTATTTT. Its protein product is CSVSRSSTDTQYF.

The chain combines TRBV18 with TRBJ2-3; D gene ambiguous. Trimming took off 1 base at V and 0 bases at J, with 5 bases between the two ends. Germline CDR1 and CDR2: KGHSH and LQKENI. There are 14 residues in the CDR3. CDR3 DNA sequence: TGTGCCAGCTCACCACGGGCTAGCACAGATACGCAGTATTTT. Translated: CASSPRASTDTQYF.

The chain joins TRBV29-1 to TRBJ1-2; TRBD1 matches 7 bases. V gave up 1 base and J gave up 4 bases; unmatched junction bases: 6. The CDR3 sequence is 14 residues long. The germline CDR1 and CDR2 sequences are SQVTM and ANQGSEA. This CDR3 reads CSVEATGRIYGYTF. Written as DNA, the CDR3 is TGCAGCGTTGAAGCGACAGGGAGGATCTATGGCTACACCTTC.

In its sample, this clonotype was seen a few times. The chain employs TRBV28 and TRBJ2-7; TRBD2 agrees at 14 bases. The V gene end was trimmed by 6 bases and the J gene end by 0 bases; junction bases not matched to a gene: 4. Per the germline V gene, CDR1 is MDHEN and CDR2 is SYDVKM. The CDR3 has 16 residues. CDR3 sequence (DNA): TGTGCCAGCAGCACCGGGACTAGCGGGAGCTCCTACGAGCAGTACTTC. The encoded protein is CASSTGTSGSSYEQYF.

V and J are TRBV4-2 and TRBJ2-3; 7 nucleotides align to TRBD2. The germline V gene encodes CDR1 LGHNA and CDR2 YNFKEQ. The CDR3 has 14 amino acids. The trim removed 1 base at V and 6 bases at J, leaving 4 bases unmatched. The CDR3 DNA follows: TGTGCCAGCAGCCAAGGCGGGAGTCCTGATACGCAGTATTTT. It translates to CASSQGGSPDTQYF.

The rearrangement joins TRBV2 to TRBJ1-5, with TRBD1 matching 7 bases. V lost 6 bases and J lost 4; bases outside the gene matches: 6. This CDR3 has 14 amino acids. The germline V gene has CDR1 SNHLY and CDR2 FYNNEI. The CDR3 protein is CASSYGQENQPQHF. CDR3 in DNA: TGTGCCAGCAGCTACGGACAGGAGAATCAGCCCCAGCATTTT.

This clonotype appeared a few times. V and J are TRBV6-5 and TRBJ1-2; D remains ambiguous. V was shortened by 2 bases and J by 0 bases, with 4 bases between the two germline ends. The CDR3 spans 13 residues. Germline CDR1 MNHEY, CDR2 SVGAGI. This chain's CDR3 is CASSYDTNYGYTF. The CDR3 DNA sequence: TGTGCCAGCAGTTACGACACTAACTATGGCTACACCTTC.

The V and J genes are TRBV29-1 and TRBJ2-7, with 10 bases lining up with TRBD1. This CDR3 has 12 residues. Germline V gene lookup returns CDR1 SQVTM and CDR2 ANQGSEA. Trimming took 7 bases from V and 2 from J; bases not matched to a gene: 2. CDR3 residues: CSAGTGAYEQYF. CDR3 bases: TGCAGCGCAGGGACAGGGGCCTACGAGCAGTACTTC.

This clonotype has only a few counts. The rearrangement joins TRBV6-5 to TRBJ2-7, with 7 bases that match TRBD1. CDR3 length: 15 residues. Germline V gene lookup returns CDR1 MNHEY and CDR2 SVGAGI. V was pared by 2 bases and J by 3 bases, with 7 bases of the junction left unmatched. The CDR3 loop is CASSYGNRGDYEQYF. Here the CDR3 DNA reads TGTGCCAGCAGTTACGGGAACAGGGGAGACTACGAGCAGTACTTC.

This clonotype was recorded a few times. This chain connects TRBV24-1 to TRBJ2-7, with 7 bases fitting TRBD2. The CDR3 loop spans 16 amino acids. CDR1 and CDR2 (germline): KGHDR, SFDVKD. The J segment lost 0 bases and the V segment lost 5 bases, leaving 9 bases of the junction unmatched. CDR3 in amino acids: CATSARGKRGSYEQYF. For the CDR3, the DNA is TGTGCCACCAGTGCCCGAGGGAAGCGGGGCTCCTACGAGCAGTACTTC.

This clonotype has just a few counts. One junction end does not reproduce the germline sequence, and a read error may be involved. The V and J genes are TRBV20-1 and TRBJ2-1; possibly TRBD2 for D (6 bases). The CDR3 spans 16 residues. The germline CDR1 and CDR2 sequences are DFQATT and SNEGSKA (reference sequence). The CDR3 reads CSARGRGTPDGNEQFF. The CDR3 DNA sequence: TGCAGTGCCAGAGGTCGAGGGACTCCCGACGGGAATGAGCAGTTCTTC.